The 5 T cell receptor beta chains listed next were all sequenced from one sample in a study of vaccination effects on CD4 cells after COVID-19. Following 10 days of culture, CD4+ T cells were isolated. Between March and December 2020, the person had a SARS-CoV-2 infection that PCR confirmed. Either the mRNA-1273 or the BNT162b2 vaccine was given to participants as two doses. These TCRs' antigens remain unknown. TCRdb keeps only in-frame clones here, not all; method: immunoSEQ multiplex PCR. The sample has roughly 30,000 clones, roughly four fifths seen once; the top ten hold around 6.6%. Sequenced here: CD4+ T cells from PBMCs cultured without peptide, sampled after COVID-19 vaccination. These receptor sequences come from a human donor who had a prior SARS-CoV-2 infection.

V gene TRBV5-6 combines with J gene TRBJ2-4, with D perhaps given as TRBD1 or TRBD2 (6 bases each). V was cut by 0 bases and J by 1 base, with 17 bases left in between. The CDR3 totals 18 residues. Germline V CDR1 and CDR2: SGHDT, YYEEEE. The CDR3, as DNA: TGTGCCAGCAGCTTGGCCGGCCAGGGGACTCTGGCCAAAAACATTCAGTACTTC. This codes for CASSLAGQGTLAKNIQYF.

The genes are TRBV7-8 and TRBJ2-1, with 7 bases aligning to TRBD1. Germline V gene data show CDR1 as SGHVS and CDR2 as FQNEAQ. After removal of 4 bases from V and 4 bases from J, the junction contained 7 bases not matched to a gene. The CDR3 is made up of 15 amino acids. The CDR3 loop is CASSSMTGLYNEQFF. The CDR3 region has the DNA TGTGCCAGCAGCTCTATGACAGGGCTGTACAATGAGCAGTTCTTC.

The chain is built from TRBV18 and TRBJ1-2; the D is unclear. Trimming pared 2 bases from V and 8 bases from J, leaving 12 bases between. CDR1 is KGHSH and CDR2 is LQKENI in the germline V gene. This CDR3 has 13 amino acids. The CDR3 region has the DNA TGTGCCAGCTCACCATTGGGGTTGGGCGGCTACACCTTC. Translated, it gives CASSPLGLGGYTF. Supplemented by reference TRBV18 and TRBJ1-2, the full variable domain reads NAGVMQNPRHLVRRRGQEARLRCSPMKGHSHVYWYRQLPEEGLKFMVYLQKENIIDESGMPKERFSAEFPKEGPSILRIQQVVRGDSAAYFCASSPLGLGGYTFGSGTRLTVV.

V is TRBV18 and J is TRBJ1-5; D remains unclear. CDR3 size: 14 residues. The ends were cut back, 1 base at V and 2 bases at J, with 6 bases in the middle. The V gene's germline CDR1 is KGHSH and CDR2 LQKENI. This CDR3 is CASSPRGGNQPQHF. The CDR3 bases are TGTGCCAGCTCACCACGGGGAGGCAATCAGCCCCAGCATTTT. Looking up the rest from reference TRBV18 and TRBJ1-5 gives the full variable domain: NAGVMQNPRHLVRRRGQEARLRCSPMKGHSHVYWYRQLPEEGLKFMVYLQKENIIDESGMPKERFSAEFPKEGPSILRIQQVVRGDSAAYFCASSPRGGNQPQHFGDGTRLSIL.

A few counts support this clone. The chain joins TRBV6-5 to TRBJ2-1; D might be TRBD2 (6 bases). Trimming removed 7 bases at V and 3 bases at J, with 13 bases between. The CDR3 runs 14 residues. Per germline, CDR1 MNHEY and CDR2 SVGAGI. CDR3 in amino acids: CASIGGRDYNEQFF. The CDR3 nucleotides are TGTGCCAGCATTGGAGGGCGGGACTACAATGAGCAGTTCTTC.